This T cell receptor (beta chain) was documented in a study of neurological immune-mediated disorders (dated by TCRdb to between 2018 and 2020). Study-level background: Among the approximately 35 multiple sclerosis patients, relapsing-remitting MS was present in roughly 30 and secondary progressive MS was present in 3. Using UMI-based sequencing, the study compared peripheral blood TCR-beta repertoires from patients with HTLV-I-associated myelopathy (HAM/TSP), patients with multiple sclerosis, and healthy controls. Longitudinal samples, technical triplicates and paired sorted CD4+ and CD8+ T-cell subsets, alongside PBMC samples, were included among the 106 TCR-beta libraries. Of the approximately 68 subjects in the cohort, about 14 were HAM/TSP patients, roughly 34 were multiple sclerosis patients, and about 20 were healthy controls. General study outcomes and caveats: Phylogenetic analysis grouped repertoires from 18 of 34 MS patients into a cluster of related CDR3 sequences, suggesting a possible repertoire-level signature. The MS cluster showed no association with clinical or MRI features, and the authors stated that larger cohorts are needed. TCR clonal expansion was highest in HAM/TSP patients and lowest in MS patients, with MS patients falling below even healthy controls. Expanded clones from different subjects shared no identical CDR3 amino acid sequences, which suggests that TCR-beta repertoires were private in all groups.

In the germline V gene (reference sequence), CDR1 corresponds to LNHNV and CDR2 to YYDKDF. The CDR3 numbers 13 residues from cysteine through phenylalanine. This entry keeps only the CDR3 DNA: 39 bases, framed from base 1. V drops 5 bases and J drops 2 bases, leaving 9 bases in between. This clonotype occurred many times. This receptor's antigen is unknown. Base qualities are not provided; no much larger clone lies one nucleotide away. For unsorted PBMC libraries, 2 million PBMCs were used after storage in RNAlater at -80 degrees C until RNA extraction. The multiple sclerosis patients were enrolled in a US clinical protocol that evaluated disease progression with magnetic resonance imaging. Peripheral blood was subjected to Ficoll-Hypaque density gradient centrifugation to isolate PBMCs, which were then cryopreserved in liquid nitrogen. cDNA was synthesized by template-switch 5'RACE using a primer with a 10-nucleotide random unique molecular identifier that tagged each TCR transcript. Every sequencing run yielded over 170 million TCR-beta sequences covering 15-18 subjects. The RNeasy kit was used to extract total RNA. The KAPA Real-time Library Amplification kit was used to amplify TCR-beta VDJ regions with primers for the TCR constant region and the 5'RACE anchor. A first PCR added sample indexes and Illumina adaptors, after which a second PCR increased the library yield. After Ampure bead purification, the roughly 650 bp TCR product was size-selected on a 2% E-gel SizeSelection system. Library quality was checked on a Bioanalyzer, concentration was measured with Qubit, and libraries were quantified with the Kapa Library Quantification kit before pooling. An Illumina HiSeq 2500 sequenced the libraries paired-end 2 x 150 bp. To increase sequence diversity, about 23-30% phiX was spiked into each library pool. As for how the authors treated the data: Quality-filtered reads were processed with the UMI-based MiGEC pipeline, and over 90% of raw TCR sequences were removed by the MiGEC pipeline during error correction. IMGT germline references were used for aligning VDJ genes, and each clonotype was defined as a unique CDR3 amino acid sequence together with its V-J genes. Clonal expansion, Shannon diversity and CDR3 relatedness were evaluated with VDJtools (CalcPairwiseDistances, ClusterSamples), while phylogenetic trees were built in CLCbio workbench. Expanded clones were defined as having at least 8 unique UMIs, based on coefficient-of-variation modelling across technical triplicates. The raw public reads went through TCRdb reprocessing: fastp at Q25, MiXCR clone calling, in-frame beta chains kept. Rows merge per CDR3 protein into single entries with the most common DNA and genes. The authors' filters were not applied to this entry. The sample table records about 65,000 distinct CDR3 sequences; 3.5% to 5% of these occur just once. Just over 2.5% of the sample is in the top ten clones.

The clonotype comes from a man in his fifties or sixties with multiple sclerosis. Sequenced material: PBMCs. The sequence is built from TRBV15 and TRBJ1-2; the D gene is perhaps TRBD1, from 6 matching bases. The DNA sequence is given as TGTGCCACCAGCCGTGACAGGAACTATGGCTACACCTTC. Its protein product is CATSRDRNYGYTF.